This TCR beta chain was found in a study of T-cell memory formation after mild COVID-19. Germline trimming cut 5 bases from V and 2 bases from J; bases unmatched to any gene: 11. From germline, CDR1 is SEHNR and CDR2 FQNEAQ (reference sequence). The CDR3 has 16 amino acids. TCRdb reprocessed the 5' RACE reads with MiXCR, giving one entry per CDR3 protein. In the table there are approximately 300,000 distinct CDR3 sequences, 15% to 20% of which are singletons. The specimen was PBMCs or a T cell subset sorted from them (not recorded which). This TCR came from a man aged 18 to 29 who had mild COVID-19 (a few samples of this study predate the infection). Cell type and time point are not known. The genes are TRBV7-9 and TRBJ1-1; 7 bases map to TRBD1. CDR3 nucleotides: TGTGCCAGCAGCCCATCGACAGGGAAAGTAAACACTGAAGCTTTCTTT. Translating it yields CASSPSTGKVNTEAFF.